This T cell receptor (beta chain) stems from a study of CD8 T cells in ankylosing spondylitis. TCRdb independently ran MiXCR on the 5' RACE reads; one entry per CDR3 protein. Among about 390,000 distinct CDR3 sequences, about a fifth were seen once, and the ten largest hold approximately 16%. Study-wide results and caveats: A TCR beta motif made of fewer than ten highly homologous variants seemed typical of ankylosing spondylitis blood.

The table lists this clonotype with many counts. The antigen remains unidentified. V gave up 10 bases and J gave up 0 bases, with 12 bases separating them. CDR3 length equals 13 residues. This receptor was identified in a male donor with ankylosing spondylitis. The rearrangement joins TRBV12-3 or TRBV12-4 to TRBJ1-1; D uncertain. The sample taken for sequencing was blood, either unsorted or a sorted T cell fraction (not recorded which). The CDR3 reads CATTARMNTEAFF. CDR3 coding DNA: TGTGCCACCACGGCCCGCATGAACACTGAAGCTTTCTTT.